This T cell receptor (beta chain) was documented in a study of tumor-infiltrating lymphocytes in primary liver carcinoma (dated by TCRdb to 2016 to 2017). About the full investigation: Hepatocellular carcinoma (four) or combined HCC and intrahepatic cholangiocarcinoma (one) was present in the five patients, who were three men and two women aged 30 to 69 years. The tumors of the five patients were staged as T1-T3 N0M0, with maximum diameters ranging from 4.2 to 10 cm. Each sample produced about 3.5 to 8 million productive TCRbeta reads, and read depth showed no significant difference between tissue types. The study combined TCRbeta repertoire sequencing, expression microarrays and whole-exome sequencing across five regions of each liver tumor, with adjacent normal tissue and blood. A total of some 35 specimens from 5 patients went through TCRbeta repertoire sequencing, namely 25 tumor regions, 5 adjacent noncancerous liver tissues and 5 peripheral blood samples. To link TCRbeta repertoire diversity with the local molecular phenotype, the roughly 26 tumor region samples were profiled using Agilent mRNA microarrays. Reproducibility between technical replicate repertoires was high, with correlation coefficients above 0.95 and mean shared-clone rates approximately 0.9.

This clonotype has ten or more counts. Its antigen is unknown. Per-base quality was not reported, and no clone a single base away is much larger than it. Total RNA and DNA were co-extracted from 20-30 mg of bulk tissue with the AllPrep DNA/RNA mini kit, without cell sorting. Between November 2015 and March 2016, about five patients in China with histopathologically diagnosed primary liver carcinoma had their tumors surgically resected. At the time of sampling, the patients had chronic HBV infection and had not received any treatment. Five spatially separated regions were sampled per tumor: superior, inferior, left-lateral and right-lateral poles, plus the tumor centre. Histology showed that every tumor sample contained more than 80% viable tumor cells. Pieces of fresh tumor and adjacent tissue were cut in half, with one half kept in RNAlater at -80 degrees C and the other half sent for histology.

The CDR3, cysteine through phenylalanine, is 14 amino acids long. Only the CDR3 portion is preserved as DNA: 42 bases, with reading frame beginning at the first base. V is pared back by 6 bases and J by 2 bases, with 11 bases lying between the germline termini. Sequences MDHEN (CDR1) and SYDVKM (CDR2) are obtained from the germline V gene. Broad study findings and their caveats: Only about 7-24% of top clones were present in all five regions of a tumor, suggesting spatial heterogeneity of tumor-infiltrating T cells. Only the TCR beta chain was sequenced, which likely underestimates true repertoire diversity because unpaired alpha chains were not captured. A significantly larger repertoire fraction was made up by the top 250 clones in tumors than in blood (p = 0.039). Only 4 to 6 patients were included in the study, and the authors note that the findings should be validated in a larger study. Repertoire overlap was higher between tumor regions (mean roughly 36%) than tumor-adjacent (around 17%) or tumor-blood (about 14%) pairs, consistent with antigen-driven expansion. Since the samples were bulk and unsorted, there was no way to compare CD4+ and CD8+ T cell repertoires.

A constant-region primer and ProtoScript II reverse transcriptase were used to reverse-transcribe TCRbeta-specific cDNA from approximately 500 ng total RNA. Three nested multiplex PCR rounds, following a slightly modified ARM-PCR procedure, were used to build the TCRbeta libraries. Each of the first two PCR rounds ran for roughly 11 cycles and used multiplex TRBV1-TRBV30 forward primers together with a Cbeta reverse primer. Sample barcodes and Illumina adapters were added in a final 25-cycle PCR using Deep VentR polymerase. Before sequencing, amplicons of 200-500 bp were gel-purified using a QIAquick gel extraction kit. An Illumina HiSeq 2500 was used to sequence the TCRbeta amplicons with 250-bp paired-end reads. The published analysis was carried out like this. Trimmomatic v0.33 was used to quality-trim the reads, and FLASH v1.2.11 was used to merge paired reads so that full CDR3 sequences could be recovered. MiGEC v1.2.1b assigned V, D and J germline segments to the rearranged TCRbeta sequences. VDJtools v1.0.0 computed clonotype statistics and Shannon-Wiener diversity indices. To cut down on sampling bias, every analysis after diversity analysis relied on just the 250 most abundant clonotypes from each sample. The public reads were reanalyzed by TCRdb: fastp trimming at Q25, MiXCR alignment, in-frame beta chains only. CDR3 protein duplicates are merged, each entry listing the most common genes and DNA. The V and J calls and clone size are TCRdb's, not the authors'. Here the sample has roughly 100,000 distinct CDR3 sequences; around 80% occur a single time. More than 15% of the sample rests with the top ten.

Recombination joined TRBV28 with TRBJ2-1; the D gene lacks a confident call. The sequence was obtained from a man between 35 and 55 years old with primary liver carcinoma and hepatitis B virus infection. The sample consisted of liver tumor tissue from sampling region 3. Interpreted using the paper, the cell subset or site label stands for: tumor region T3, left-lateral pole. The sequenced DNA is TGTGCCAGCAGGGTGGATTTACCCTACAATGAGCAGTTCTTC. This codes for CASRVDLPYNEQFF.